This paragraph covers one T cell receptor beta chain sequence. Antigen unknown. This CDR3 is built from 14 residues. The V and J ends lost 7 bases and 1 base respectively, with 12 bases between them. Germline CDR1 is MNHEY and CDR2 is SVGEGT. PCR was performed a second time for roughly 7 to 11 cycles using a sample-barcoded 5' primer and a J-beta primer mix. All cDNA molecules were each tagged by a template-switch adaptor with 12 random nucleotides. TCRdb analysed the 5' RACE reads with MiXCR anew, one entry per CDR3 protein. This table has 890,000 or so distinct CDR3 sequences, around two thirds appearing once. The data originate from a study of blood T cells in healthy people across ages. Whole-study findings and limits: Expanded clonotype changes were possibly confounded by unknown donor CMV status. Calculation of diversity from one million T cells yielded estimates considered to be underestimates. Age brought a roughly linear fall in TCR beta diversity measured per million T cells.

This clonotype originated in a young man in good health. Source material: blood. This chain uses TRBV6-2 or TRBV6-3 with TRBJ2-3; D not resolved. The CDR3 nucleotides read TGTGCCAGCAAAGACCCCCGCGGCACAGATACGCAGTATTTT. Amino acids: CASKDPRGTDTQYF.